These T cell receptor beta chains were read from a single sample in a study of human T cells and chemical hapten exposure. Each CDR3 protein gets one entry after TCRdb re-called the RACE reads with MiXCR. Of 95,000 to 150,000 distinct CDR3 sequences in the sample, 11% were seen once. The sequenced sample was whole blood, obtained in connection with sensitization to the hapten diphenylcyclopropenone (DPC). These receptors were obtained from a woman aged 50 to 60 with alopecia areata. Some clones in this sample may be carry-over from other donors' samples. Each CDR3 is given with its conserved first and last residue. A D gene is named only where the DNA matches it firmly. Expanded clones get a size class; other rows say once, few or many, or leave the size out.

J gene: TRBJ2-7
V gene: TRBV6-5
clone size: few
D gene: -
CDR3 DNA: TGTGCCAGCAGTCTAACTGGACAGTACTCCTACGAGCAGTACTTC
CDR3 protein: CASSLTGQYSYEQYF

J gene: TRBJ2-1
V gene: TRBV2
clone size: few
D gene: TRBD1
CDR3 DNA: TGTGCCAGCGGACCGGGACAGGGAGTCGATGAGCAGTTCTTC
CDR3 protein: CASGPGQGVDEQFF

J gene: TRBJ2-7
V gene: TRBV20-1
clone size: many
D gene: -
CDR3 DNA: TGCAGTGCTAGAAGGGGATGGGTATACGAGCAGTACTTC
CDR3 protein: CSARRGWVYEQYF

J gene: TRBJ1-4
V gene: TRBV28
clone size: -
D gene: -
CDR3 DNA: TGTGCCAGCAGTTTACCCCATGGGAGGGGAGAACTGTTTTTT
CDR3 protein: CASSLPHGRGELFF

J gene: TRBJ1-5
V gene: TRBV7-2
clone size: few
D gene: -
CDR3 DNA: TGTGCCAGCAGCCCCAGCTCGGCCCATAGCAATCAGCCCCAGCATTTT
CDR3 protein: CASSPSSAHSNQPQHF

J gene: TRBJ1-5
V gene: TRBV14
clone size: -
D gene: -
CDR3 DNA: TGTGCCAGCAGCCAAGCTGGACAGCCCCAGCATTTT
CDR3 protein: CASSQAGQPQHF

J gene: TRBJ1-1
V gene: TRBV30
clone size: few
D gene: -
CDR3 DNA: TGTGCCTGGAGTGAAATTCGGCTGAACACTGAAGCTTTCTTT
CDR3 protein: CAWSEIRLNTEAFF

J gene: TRBJ2-3
V gene: TRBV4-1
clone size: few
D gene: -
CDR3 DNA: TGCGCCAGCAGCCAGGCACCCGGTACGCAGTATTTT
CDR3 protein: CASSQAPGTQYF

J gene: TRBJ1-1
V gene: TRBV29-1
clone size: -
D gene: -
CDR3 DNA: TGCAGCGTTGAAGTAGTTGGGGGGCGACCTGAAGCTTTCTTT
CDR3 protein: CSVEVVGGRPEAFF

J gene: TRBJ1-1
V gene: TRBV29-1
clone size: -
D gene: -
CDR3 DNA: TGCAGCGCCGATGGGGGGGTCACTGAAGCTTTCTTT
CDR3 protein: CSADGGVTEAFF

J gene: TRBJ2-7
V gene: TRBV20-1
clone size: many
D gene: -
CDR3 DNA: TGCAGTGCTAGATCCCTACTAGCTTGGGAGCAGTACTTC
CDR3 protein: CSARSLLAWEQYF

J gene: TRBJ2-7
V gene: TRBV6-1
clone size: few
D gene: -
CDR3 DNA: TGTGCCAGCAGTGACAGGGGTGAGGAGCAGTACTTC
CDR3 protein: CASSDRGEEQYF

J gene: TRBJ1-3
V gene: TRBV3-1
clone size: few
D gene: -
CDR3 DNA: TGTGCCAGCACCACAACGGGCTCTGGAAACACCATATATTTT
CDR3 protein: CASTTTGSGNTIYF

J gene: TRBJ2-3
V gene: TRBV7-2
clone size: -
D gene: -
CDR3 DNA: TGTGCCAGCAGCTTACAGCGGCCTGGCACAGATACGCAGTATTTT
CDR3 protein: CASSLQRPGTDTQYF

J gene: TRBJ2-1
V gene: TRBV7-2
clone size: many
D gene: TRBD2
CDR3 DNA: TGTGCCAGCAGCTTAGCGCCGGGACTAGATAGGAATGAGCAGTTCTTC
CDR3 protein: CASSLAPGLDRNEQFF

J gene: TRBJ1-1
V gene: TRBV12-3/TRBV12-4
clone size: -
D gene: -
CDR3 DNA: TGTGCCAGCAGCGCGGACGGAAACACTGAAGCTTTCTTT
CDR3 protein: CASSADGNTEAFF

J gene: TRBJ2-5
V gene: TRBV28
clone size: -
D gene: TRBD2
CDR3 DNA: TGTGCCAGCAGTTCCTATCTAGCGGCCCAAGAGACCCAGTACTTC
CDR3 protein: CASSSYLAAQETQYF

J gene: TRBJ2-1
V gene: TRBV29-1
clone size: many
D gene: -
CDR3 DNA: TGCAGCGCCCGGGACACCTACAATGAGCAGTTCTTC
CDR3 protein: CSARDTYNEQFF

J gene: TRBJ2-1
V gene: TRBV20-1
clone size: many
D gene: -
CDR3 DNA: TGCAGTGCTAGAGATCAGCGCTCAAGATCCTACAATGAGCAGTTCTTC
CDR3 protein: CSARDQRSRSYNEQFF

J gene: TRBJ2-7
V gene: TRBV15
clone size: -
D gene: -
CDR3 DNA: TGTGCCACCAGCAGAGATCGGGTCGAGCAGTACTTC
CDR3 protein: CATSRDRVEQYF

J gene: TRBJ2-2
V gene: TRBV5-1
clone size: -
D gene: TRBD2
CDR3 DNA: TGCGCCAGCAGCTTCCCTAGCGGCGCGAACACCGGGGAGCTGTTTTTT
CDR3 protein: CASSFPSGANTGELFF

J gene: TRBJ1-5
V gene: TRBV2
clone size: many
D gene: -
CDR3 DNA: TGTGCCAGCCGTGGGTCGGGGTCCGAGAATCAGCCCCAGCATTTT
CDR3 protein: CASRGSGSENQPQHF

J gene: TRBJ2-7
V gene: TRBV18
clone size: -
D gene: TRBD1
CDR3 DNA: TGTGCCAGCTCACCCGGGACAGTCGCATCGGGCGAGCAGTACTTC
CDR3 protein: CASSPGTVASGEQYF

J gene: TRBJ2-3
V gene: TRBV5-6
clone size: -
D gene: TRBD1
CDR3 DNA: TGTGCCAGCAGCCCGTGGGACAGGCCCCCAGATACGCAGTATTTT
CDR3 protein: CASSPWDRPPDTQYF

J gene: TRBJ2-7
V gene: TRBV12-3/TRBV12-4
clone size: many
D gene: -
CDR3 DNA: TGTGCCAGCAGCTTCGAAGGACCCCTAAAGTACTTC
CDR3 protein: CASSFEGPLKYF

J gene: TRBJ2-3
V gene: TRBV7-2
clone size: -
D gene: -
CDR3 DNA: TGTGCCAGCAGCTGGCCTAGCACAGATACGCAGTATTTT
CDR3 protein: CASSWPSTDTQYF

J gene: TRBJ1-2
V gene: TRBV2
clone size: few
D gene: TRBD1
CDR3 DNA: TGTGCCAGCAGCGTCCGGGACAGGGTTATCGATGGCTACACCTTC
CDR3 protein: CASSVRDRVIDGYTF

J gene: TRBJ2-3
V gene: TRBV28
clone size: few
D gene: -
CDR3 DNA: TGTGCCAGCAGTTTAGGAGGGTCCAACACAGATACGCAGTATTTT
CDR3 protein: CASSLGGSNTDTQYF

J gene: TRBJ1-5
V gene: TRBV7-9
clone size: few
D gene: -
CDR3 DNA: TGTGCCAGCAGCTTAGGTCGTACGGCCAATCAGCCCCAGCATTTT
CDR3 protein: CASSLGRTANQPQHF

J gene: TRBJ2-5
V gene: TRBV12-3/TRBV12-4
clone size: -
D gene: TRBD2
CDR3 DNA: TGTGCCAGCAGTCTAGCGGGAGTTTCAGAGACCCAGTACTTC
CDR3 protein: CASSLAGVSETQYF

J gene: TRBJ1-5
V gene: TRBV7-9
clone size: few
D gene: -
CDR3 DNA: TGTGCCAGCAGCTTAGAGTACAGCTTAACGGAGAGCAATCAGCCCCAGCATTTT
CDR3 protein: CASSLEYSLTESNQPQHF

J gene: TRBJ2-2
V gene: TRBV29-1
clone size: few
D gene: -
CDR3 DNA: TGCAGCGTTGAAGGACAGAACACCGGGGAGCTGTTTTTT
CDR3 protein: CSVEGQNTGELFF

J gene: TRBJ2-7
V gene: TRBV7-2
clone size: few
D gene: TRBD2
CDR3 DNA: TGTGCCAGCAGCCCTGGGGGAGCGGGGACCTACGAGCAGTACTTC
CDR3 protein: CASSPGGAGTYEQYF

J gene: TRBJ1-2
V gene: TRBV7-9
clone size: -
D gene: TRBD1
CDR3 DNA: TGTGCCAGCAGAAATACCGGGACAGGAACTTATGGCTACACCTTC
CDR3 protein: CASRNTGTGTYGYTF

J gene: TRBJ2-1
V gene: TRBV9
clone size: -
D gene: TRBD2
CDR3 DNA: TGTGCCAGCAGCGTCGGGACTAGCGGGAGGGGCCACAATGAGCAGTTCTTC
CDR3 protein: CASSVGTSGRGHNEQFF

J gene: TRBJ2-1
V gene: TRBV12-5
clone size: -
D gene: -
CDR3 DNA: TGTGCTAGTGGTTTTTACAATGAGCAGTTCTTC
CDR3 protein: CASGFYNEQFF

J gene: TRBJ2-3
V gene: TRBV27
clone size: -
D gene: TRBD2
CDR3 DNA: TGTGCCAGCAGTTGGACTAGCCGGAGGATAGATACGCAGTATTTT
CDR3 protein: CASSWTSRRIDTQYF

J gene: TRBJ2-2
V gene: TRBV5-5
clone size: many
D gene: -
CDR3 DNA: TGTGCCAGCAGCCTAGAAGGTCCCGGGGAGCTGTTTTTT
CDR3 protein: CASSLEGPGELFF

J gene: TRBJ2-4
V gene: TRBV7-2
clone size: many
D gene: -
CDR3 DNA: TGTGCCAGCAGCTTAGCGCTTGGGGGTATCGGCAAAAACATTCAGTACTTC
CDR3 protein: CASSLALGGIGKNIQYF

J gene: TRBJ2-3
V gene: TRBV28
clone size: few
D gene: -
CDR3 DNA: TGTGCCAGCAGTTTCGCGGGGCTTCAAACAGATACGCAGTATTTT
CDR3 protein: CASSFAGLQTDTQYF

J gene: TRBJ1-2
V gene: TRBV2
clone size: -
D gene: -
CDR3 DNA: TGTGCCAGCAGCGAACAGGGATCGGTCTATGGCTACACCTTC
CDR3 protein: CASSEQGSVYGYTF

J gene: TRBJ2-7
V gene: TRBV5-1
clone size: many
D gene: TRBD1
CDR3 DNA: TGCGCCAGTTACCGAGGACAGGTGGACTCCTACGAGCAGTACTTC
CDR3 protein: CASYRGQVDSYEQYF

J gene: TRBJ2-6
V gene: TRBV6-1
clone size: few
D gene: -
CDR3 DNA: TGTGCCAGCAGTCCCCTCGGCCCCGGGCTTTCTGGGGCCAACGTCCTGACTTTC
CDR3 protein: CASSPLGPGLSGANVLTF

J gene: TRBJ2-7
V gene: TRBV24-1
clone size: -
D gene: -
CDR3 DNA: TGTGCCACCAGTGGGCAAGCCGACGAGCAGTACTTC
CDR3 protein: CATSGQADEQYF

J gene: TRBJ1-3
V gene: TRBV4-1
clone size: -
D gene: -
CDR3 DNA: TGCGCCAGCAGCCAAGTGTTTGGAAACACCATATATTTT
CDR3 protein: CASSQVFGNTIYF

J gene: TRBJ1-1
V gene: TRBV29-1
clone size: few
D gene: -
CDR3 DNA: TGCAGCGCTAGACAGTTTTTGAACACTGAAGCTTTCTTT
CDR3 protein: CSARQFLNTEAFF

J gene: TRBJ2-3
V gene: TRBV10-3
clone size: -
D gene: TRBD1
CDR3 DNA: TGTGCCATCAGTGAGGACGTCCGGACAGGTTCGACAGATACGCAGTATTTT
CDR3 protein: CAISEDVRTGSTDTQYF

J gene: TRBJ2-5
V gene: TRBV28
clone size: -
D gene: -
CDR3 DNA: TGTGCCAGCAGTGCCGCCCGGGGGACGGAGACCCAGTACTTC
CDR3 protein: CASSAARGTETQYF

J gene: TRBJ1-1
V gene: TRBV7-6
clone size: few
D gene: -
CDR3 DNA: TGTGCCAGCAGCCAGAGTCAGGGAGGGACTGAAGCTTTCTTT
CDR3 protein: CASSQSQGGTEAFF

J gene: TRBJ2-2
V gene: TRBV3-1
clone size: few
D gene: -
CDR3 DNA: TGTGCCAGCAGCCAATCCACACTTTTTGCCGCGAACACCGGGGAGCTGTTTTTT
CDR3 protein: CASSQSTLFAANTGELFF

J gene: TRBJ2-1
V gene: TRBV29-1
clone size: -
D gene: -
CDR3 DNA: TGCAGCGTTGAACATGGTGAGCAGTTCTTC
CDR3 protein: CSVEHGEQFF

J gene: TRBJ2-7
V gene: TRBV10-3
clone size: -
D gene: TRBD1
CDR3 DNA: TGTGCCATCGGGGACAGCCCCTACGAGCAGTACTTC
CDR3 protein: CAIGDSPYEQYF